Shown below are 32 T cell receptor beta chains from a single sample sequenced in a study of T cells in Graves' hyperthyroidism and ophthalmopathy. Amplification yielded TCR beta CDR3 regions, with RNA transcripts as the source. TCR CDR3 regions were first amplified by RT-PCR with HTBI primers. TCRdb analysed the multiplex PCR reads with MiXCR anew, one entry per CDR3 protein. The repertoire holds approximately 690,000 distinct CDR3 sequences, with around 21% as singletons. Material: blood. Receptors originate from a man aged 25-45 years with Graves' ophthalmopathy.

In this sample, this clonotype turned up a few times. V gene TRBV7-9 combines with J gene TRBJ2-5; D possibly corresponds to TRBD2 (7 bases). V was cut by 5 bases and J by 6 bases, with 19 bases left in between. This CDR3 contains 15 residues. From germline, CDR1 is SEHNR and CDR2 FQNEAQ (reference sequence). The CDR3 spells CASSRGGSNQKTQYF. CDR3 in DNA: TGTGCCAGCAGCCGCGGGGGCAGCAATCAAAAGACCCAGTACTTC.

The CDR3 loop reads CASSAQSSYEQYF. CDR3 nucleotide sequence: TGTGCCAGCAGTGCCCAAAGCTCCTACGAGCAGTACTTC. V is TRBV27 and J is TRBJ2-7; D is ambiguous. The CDR3 has 13 amino acids. The germline gives CDR1 MNHEY, CDR2 SMNVEV (reference sequence). The germline V and J ends were trimmed by 5 bases and 0 bases, with 8 bases remaining between them.

The table lists this clonotype with many counts. This chain links TRBV11-2 with TRBJ2-7; D uncertain. The CDR3 sequence is 14 residues long. From germline, CDR1 is SGHAT and CDR2 FQNNGV. Deletions cut 4 bases from V and 3 bases from J, with 13 bases between. The CDR3 DNA follows: TGTGCCAGCAGCTCCAAGCCGGGTAACTACGAGCAGTACTTC. Its translation: CASSSKPGNYEQYF.

The gene calls are TRBV3-1 and TRBJ1-1, with 8 bases fitting TRBD1. Trimming took 2 bases from V and 2 from J; bases not matched to a gene: 7. Germline V CDR1 and CDR2: LGHDT, YNNKEL (reference sequence). This CDR3 spans 16 amino acids. The CDR3 nucleotides are TGTGCCAGCAGCCAAAGGGGACAGGTTCCCAACACTGAAGCTTTCTTT. Translated: CASSQRGQVPNTEAFF.

The V call is TRBV27, the J call TRBJ1-1, with no clear D. This CDR3 is 14 amino acids long. V was trimmed by 2 bases and J by 0 bases, leaving 7 bases between them. Germline loops: CDR1 MNHEY, CDR2 SMNVEV (reference sequence). CDR3 loop: CASSLTRMNTEAFF. Written as DNA, the CDR3 is TGTGCCAGCAGTTTAACGCGGATGAACACTGAAGCTTTCTTT.

The chain recombines TRBV3-1 with TRBJ1-4, with D tentatively TRBD1 (6 bases). Germline CDR1 and CDR2: LGHDT and YNNKEL (reference sequence). Trimming removed 3 bases from V and 5 bases from J, with 16 bases in between. CDR3 length: 16 residues. CDR3 region: CASSHRMTGTNEKLFF. CDR3 sequence (DNA): TGTGCCAGCAGCCACCGTATGACAGGTACAAATGAAAAACTGTTTTTT.

In its sample, this clonotype was seen many times. The chain is built from TRBV13 and TRBJ2-7, with 10 bases fitting TRBD1. Germline-derived CDR1 and CDR2 are PRHDT and FYEKMQ (reference sequence). This CDR3 spans 14 amino acids. With V trimmed by 5 bases and J by 5 bases, 6 bases remained unmatched. The CDR3 here is CASSPGQGSHEQYF. The DNA of the CDR3 is TGTGCCAGCAGCCCGGGACAGGGGTCCCACGAGCAGTACTTC.

The V call is TRBV24-1, the J call TRBJ2-7; 7 bases fit TRBD2. J gave up 5 bases and V 7 bases, and 13 bases lay outside the gene matches. The CDR3 runs to 15 residues. Per germline, CDR1 KGHDR and CDR2 SFDVKD. CDR3: CATSTSGGSGHEQYF. For the CDR3, the DNA is TGTGCCACCAGCACCTCCGGCGGGAGTGGGCACGAGCAGTACTTC.

The chain has TRBV13 and TRBJ1-6; 9 positions agree with TRBD1. The length of the CDR3 is 22 residues. CDR1 is PRHDT and CDR2 is FYEKMQ in the germline V gene (reference sequence). V shed 0 bases and J 5 bases; nucleotides not matched to a gene: 20. The DNA of the CDR3 is TGTGCCAGCAGCTTAGGCGTTCCGACTTACCGGGACAGGGCCAAAGATAATTCACCCCTCCACTTT. It yields the protein CASSLGVPTYRDRAKDNSPLHF.

This rearrangement joins TRBV29-1 to TRBJ2-3; 7 bases agree with TRBD1. CDR3 length: 14 amino acids. V shed 4 bases, J shed 2 bases, and the junction held 6 bases outside the gene matches. CDR1 SQVTM and CDR2 ANQGSEA come from the germline V gene. The CDR3 protein is CSVVTGTDTDTQYF. In DNA, the CDR3 is TGCAGCGTTGTCACCGGGACAGACACAGATACGCAGTATTTT.

The sample holds many counts of this clonotype. CDR3 amino acids: CASSVTGSGTEAFF. The CDR3 DNA reads as TGCGCCAGCAGCGTAACAGGGTCCGGCACTGAAGCTTTCTTT. The genes are TRBV5-1 and TRBJ1-1, with a possible D match to TRBD1 (6 bases). V lost 4 bases to trimming and J lost 4 bases, with 14 bases between them. The length of the CDR3 is 14 residues. Per germline, CDR1 SGHRS and CDR2 YFSETQ.

This clonotype was observed a handful of times. The V call is TRBV5-5, the J call TRBJ1-4; a possible D gene is TRBD1 (6 bases). The CDR3 length is 15 residues. V gave up 0 bases and J gave up 8 bases, with 14 bases separating them. Germline CDR1 reads SGHKS; CDR2 reads YYEKEE (reference sequence). DNA of the CDR3: TGTGCCAGCAGCTTGGCGGCACAGGGACGGGAAAAACTGTTTTTT. This codes for CASSLAAQGREKLFF.

This clonotype was counted only a few times. This rearrangement joins TRBV19 to TRBJ2-1; D gene ambiguous. Trimming cost V 3 bases and J 2 bases, with 11 bases left between them. The CDR3 is 15 residues long. The V gene's germline CDR1 is LNHDA and CDR2 SQIVND (reference sequence). CDR3 nucleotide sequence: TGTGCCAGTAGTATCGGCCAGGTAGCCTACAATGAGCAGTTCTTC. Protein sequence: CASSIGQVAYNEQFF.

Ten or more counts support this clonotype. This sequence joins TRBV18 and TRBJ1-1, with D possibly TRBD1 on 6 matching bases. This CDR3 region has 14 residues. Trimming took off 4 bases at V and 1 base at J, with 10 bases between the two ends. The V gene's germline CDR1 is KGHSH and CDR2 LQKENI. CDR3 nucleotide sequence: TGTGCCAGCTCACAGGGGGGCCCGAACACTGAAGCTTTCTTT. This codes for CASSQGGPNTEAFF.

With respect to this clonotype: Its ends do not fully match the called genes, so a read error is possible. This chain uses TRBV5-1 with TRBJ2-2; 12 nucleotides align to TRBD2. The germline V gene has CDR1 SGHRS and CDR2 YFSETQ. The CDR3 totals 16 residues. The CDR3 here is CANSPTSGSVTGELFF. DNA for the CDR3: TGCGCCAACAGCCCGACTAGCGGGAGTGTCACCGGGGAGCTGTTTTTT.

This clonotype showed up just a few times. The genes are TRBV7-9 and TRBJ2-7; D is undetermined. CDR1 is SEHNR, CDR2 FQNEAQ, per germline (reference sequence). The CDR3 has 18 amino acids. Trimming pared 1 base from V and 3 bases from J, leaving 22 bases between. This chain's CDR3 is CASSLGSGQVQFFYEQYF. The CDR3 region has the DNA TGTGCCAGCAGCTTAGGGTCGGGTCAGGTCCAGTTTTTCTACGAGCAGTACTTC.

This clonotype showed up just a few times. V gene TRBV30 combines with J gene TRBJ2-2; weak D call: TRBD2 (5 bases). The CDR3 length is 14 residues. The V and J ends lost 2 bases and 4 bases respectively, with 11 bases between them. Germline assignment: CDR1 GTSNPN and CDR2 SVGIG (reference sequence). The CDR3, as DNA: TGTGCCTGGAGTCGTGGGAGCGGCACCGGGGAGCTGTTTTTT. As protein: CAWSRGSGTGELFF.

J is TRBJ1-2 and V is TRBV5-1; 7 positions match TRBD1. V shed 0 bases and J 2 bases; nucleotides not matched to a gene: 1. The CDR3 runs to 14 residues. CDR1 and CDR2 from the germline V gene are SGHRS and YFSETQ. As DNA, the CDR3 is TGCGCCAGCAGCTTGGGGGACAGAAACTATGGCTACACCTTC. Its translation is CASSLGDRNYGYTF.

This clonotype was observed a few times. This chain connects TRBV5-1 to TRBJ2-6; D is possibly TRBD1 (6 bases). V gave up 8 bases and J gave up 0 bases, with 12 bases separating them. Germline V gene data show CDR1 as SGHRS and CDR2 as YFSETQ. The CDR3 spans 15 residues. In DNA, the CDR3 is TGCGCCAGTGGGGGCGGTAGCTCTGGGGCCAACGTCCTGACTTTC. Protein product: CASGGGSSGANVLTF.

The chain links TRBV6-5 to TRBJ1-3; TRBD1 agrees at 8 bases. V lost 4 bases, J lost 0 bases, and 2 bases stayed unmatched. The CDR3 covers 15 residues. Germline V lookup: CDR1 MNHEY, CDR2 SVGAGI. CDR3 region: CASSSTGGSGNTIYF. CDR3 in DNA: TGTGCCAGCAGTTCTACAGGGGGCTCTGGAAACACCATATATTTT.

This clonotype was found a few times. The chain links TRBV19 to TRBJ1-2; D not certain. V was pared by 5 bases and J by 4 bases, with 8 bases between. The length of the CDR3 is 12 residues. From germline, CDR1 is LNHDA and CDR2 SQIVND (reference sequence). CDR3 in amino acids: CASSLRTYGYTF. The DNA for the CDR3 is TGTGCCAGTAGTCTACGGACCTATGGCTACACCTTC.

This clonotype came up many times. This chain links TRBV6-2 or TRBV6-3 with TRBJ2-3, with TRBD1 matching 7 bases. V lost 7 bases and J lost 2; bases outside the gene matches: 9. Germline V gene lookup returns CDR1 MNHEY and CDR2 SVGEGT. The CDR3 runs to 15 residues. CDR3 nucleotide sequence: TGTGCCAGCAAGCTGGGGCAGGGGGACACAGATACGCAGTATTTT. As protein: CASKLGQGDTDTQYF.

This chain uses TRBV27 with TRBJ2-7; 9 positions match TRBD2. The CDR3 covers 13 residues. The germline CDR1 and CDR2 sequences are MNHEY and SMNVEV (reference sequence). With V trimmed by 8 bases and J by 3 bases, 5 bases remained unmatched. CDR3 sequence (DNA): TGTGCCAGCCAGCGGGAGGATCACTACGAGCAGTACTTC. Its translation is CASQREDHYEQYF.

This clonotype was seen a few times. The gene calls are TRBV7-2 and TRBJ2-7; 7 bases map to TRBD2. There are 16 residues in the CDR3. Germline V gene data show CDR1 as SGHTA and CDR2 as FQGNSA. With 6 bases clipped from V and 2 bases from J, the junction kept 13 bases outside the gene matches. The CDR3: CASRPGLIAGTYEQYF. As DNA, the CDR3 is TGTGCCAGCAGGCCTGGCCTAATAGCGGGTACCTACGAGCAGTACTTC.

The chain combines TRBV19 with TRBJ2-7; D may match TRBD1 or TRBD2 (6 bases each). The germline CDR1 and CDR2 sequences are LNHDA and SQIVND (reference sequence). The V gene lost 4 bases and the J gene lost 3 bases, with 16 bases spanning the gap. The CDR3 runs 15 residues. The CDR3 spells CASSNEGGAIYEQYF. As DNA, the CDR3 is TGTGCCAGTAGTAACGAGGGGGGAGCAATCTACGAGCAGTACTTC.

The table lists this clonotype with many counts. The rearrangement links TRBV28 to TRBJ2-3; 9 nucleotides line up with TRBD1. Unmatched junction bases numbered 4, after V lost 6 bases and J lost 3 bases. This CDR3 spans 14 amino acids. In germline, CDR1 is MDHEN, CDR2 SYDVKM. The CDR3 sequence: CASSLGQGTDTQYF. In DNA, the CDR3 is TGTGCCAGCAGCCTCGGACAGGGGACAGATACGCAGTATTTT.

This clonotype was counted ten times or more. This chain connects TRBV12-3 or TRBV12-4 to TRBJ1-5; TRBD1 matches 10 bases. The trim removed 5 bases at V and 4 bases at J, leaving 8 bases unmatched. The CDR3 runs to 16 residues. The CDR3 loop reads CASSLPGQGSNQPQHF. The DNA of the CDR3 is TGTGCCAGCAGTCTCCCGGGACAGGGGTCTAATCAGCCCCAGCATTTT.

This clonotype was counted between two and nine times. The J gene is TRBJ2-1, the V gene TRBV27, with a tentative D call TRBD1 (5 bases). The CDR3 is made up of 14 amino acids. V was clipped by 3 bases and J by 4 bases, with 10 bases between them. Germline V CDR1 and CDR2: MNHEY, SMNVEV (reference sequence). The CDR3 DNA is TGTGCCAGCAGTTTTGGGGCCACTTACAATGAGCAGTTCTTC. As protein: CASSFGATYNEQFF.

The chain combines TRBV6-5 with TRBJ1-3; 10 nucleotides align to TRBD1. Germline V gene lookup returns CDR1 MNHEY and CDR2 SVGAGI. V was pared by 2 bases and J by 11 bases, with 3 bases of the junction left unmatched. There are 13 residues in the CDR3. The CDR3 is CASSYGGQGPIYF. CDR3 nucleotides: TGTGCCAGCAGTTACGGGGGACAGGGGCCCATATATTTT.

This clonotype was found a few times. This chain connects TRBV12-3 or TRBV12-4 to TRBJ2-5; D call uncertain. The CDR3 is 13 amino acids. V lost 3 bases and J 5 bases, leaving 10 bases between the germline ends. The CDR3 loop is CASSFAGGETQYF. The CDR3 nucleotides are TGTGCCAGCAGTTTCGCAGGTGGGGAGACCCAGTACTTC.

This clonotype was found many times. The V and J genes are TRBV12-3 or TRBV12-4 and TRBJ1-1; D gene uncertain. Trimming removed 1 base from V and 10 bases from J, with 7 bases in between. The CDR3 loop spans 11 amino acids. CDR3 DNA sequence: TGTGCCAGCAGTTTAGGGGTTGTAGCTTTCTTT. Protein product: CASSLGVVAFF.

The chain carries TRBV28 and TRBJ2-7, with 8 positions matching TRBD1. The length of the CDR3 is 15 residues. The germline CDR1 and CDR2 sequences are MDHEN and SYDVKM. V shed 5 bases and J 3 bases; nucleotides not matched to a gene: 9. The CDR3 DNA reads TGTGCCAGCAGTATTGACGGGACAGGATTCTACGAGCAGTACTTC. It encodes CASSIDGTGFYEQYF.